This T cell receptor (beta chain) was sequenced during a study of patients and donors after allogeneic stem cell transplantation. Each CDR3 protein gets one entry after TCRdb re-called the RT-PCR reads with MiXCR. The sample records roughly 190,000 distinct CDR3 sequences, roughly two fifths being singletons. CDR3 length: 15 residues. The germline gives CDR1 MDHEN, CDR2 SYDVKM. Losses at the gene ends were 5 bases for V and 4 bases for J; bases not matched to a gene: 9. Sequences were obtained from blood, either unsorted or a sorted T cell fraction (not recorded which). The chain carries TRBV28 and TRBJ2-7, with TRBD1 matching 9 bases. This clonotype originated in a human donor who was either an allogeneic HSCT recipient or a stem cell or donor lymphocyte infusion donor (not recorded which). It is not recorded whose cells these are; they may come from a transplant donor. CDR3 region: CASSVTGGRGYEQYF. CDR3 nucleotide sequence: TGTGCCAGCAGTGTAACAGGGGGCAGGGGGTACGAGCAGTACTTC. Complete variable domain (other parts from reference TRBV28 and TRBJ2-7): DVKVTQSSRYLVKRTGEKVFLECVQDMDHENMFWYRQDPGLGLRLIYFSYDVKMKEKGDIPEGYSVSREKKERFSLILESASTNQTSMYLCASSVTGGRGYEQYFGPGTRLTVT.